This T cell receptor (beta chain) was obtained from a study of blood T cell repertoires in COVID-19. Study in general: Collection of acute and convalescent COVID-19 samples took place in the United States, Italy and Spain.

Germline V gene data show CDR1 as SGHVS and CDR2 as FQNEAQ. This CDR3 is 13 amino acids long. V shed 5 bases and J 1 base; nucleotides not matched to a gene: 0. In the original processing: Reference gene primer amplification gave estimated nucleated cell counts. Using immunoSEQ multiplex PCR, the repertoire was profiled, and TCRdb retains in-frame clones only, with some absent. Clonal size and the V and J genes are those of that table, whereas D and trimming came from the DNA. This sample has fewer than 60,000 clones, with approximately 82% found just once. The source is a man aged 65-85 years with active COVID-19. The sequencing input was peripheral blood. The chain couples TRBV7-8 to TRBJ1-1; 8 bases agree with TRBD1. The CDR3 protein is CASSTGGNTEAFF. The CDR3 region has the DNA TGTGCCAGCAGCACAGGGGGGAACACTGAAGCTTTCTTT.